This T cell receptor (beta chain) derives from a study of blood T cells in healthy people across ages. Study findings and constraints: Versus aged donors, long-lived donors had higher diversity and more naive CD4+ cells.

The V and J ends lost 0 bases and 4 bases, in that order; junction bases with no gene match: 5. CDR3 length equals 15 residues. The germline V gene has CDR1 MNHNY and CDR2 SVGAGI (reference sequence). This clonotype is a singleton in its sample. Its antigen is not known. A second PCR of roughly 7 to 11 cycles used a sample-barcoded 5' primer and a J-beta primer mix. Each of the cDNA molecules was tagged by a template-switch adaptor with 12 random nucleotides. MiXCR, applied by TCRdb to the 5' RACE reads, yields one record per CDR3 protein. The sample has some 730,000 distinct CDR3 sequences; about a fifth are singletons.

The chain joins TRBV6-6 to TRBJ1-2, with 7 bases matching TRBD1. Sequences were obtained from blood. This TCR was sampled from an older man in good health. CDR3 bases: TGTGCCAGCAGTTACTCTAATGACAGGGTCTATGGCTACACCTTC. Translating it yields CASSYSNDRVYGYTF.